Here is one T cell receptor (beta chain) with its context. Looked up from germline, CDR1 is MDHEN and CDR2 is SYDVKM. The CDR3 covers 16 residues. Trimming pared 2 bases from V and 1 base from J, leaving 12 bases between. TCRdb called the 5' RACE reads again in MiXCR, with one record for every CDR3 protein. Of 85,000 to 100,000 distinct CDR3 sequences listed, roughly a sixth are singletons. These data originate in a study of T cells of healthy individuals. The chain recombines TRBV28 with TRBJ1-5; D unclear. This receptor was obtained from a human donor in good health. CDR3 in DNA: TGTGCCAGCAGTTTACTAGGGCATATGAGCAATCAGCCCCAGCATTTT. Protein: CASSLLGHMSNQPQHF.